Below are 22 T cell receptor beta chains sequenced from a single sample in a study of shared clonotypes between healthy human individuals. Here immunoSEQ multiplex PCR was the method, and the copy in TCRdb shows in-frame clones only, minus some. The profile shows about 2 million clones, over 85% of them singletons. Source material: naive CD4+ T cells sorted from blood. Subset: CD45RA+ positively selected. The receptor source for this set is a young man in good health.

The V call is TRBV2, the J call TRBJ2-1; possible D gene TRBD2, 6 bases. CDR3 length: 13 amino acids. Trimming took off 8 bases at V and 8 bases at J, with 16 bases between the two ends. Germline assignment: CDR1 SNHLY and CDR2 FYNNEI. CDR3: CASGLSQPHEQFF. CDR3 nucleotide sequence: TGTGCCAGCGGACTATCCCAGCCTCATGAGCAGTTCTTC.

CDR3 nucleotide sequence: TGTGCCTGGAGTGCCTTCGGCGCGGGAGCGCGGAATGAGCAGTTCTTC. Translating it yields CAWSAFGAGARNEQFF. The chain employs TRBV30 and TRBJ2-1; TRBD2 aligns across 7 bases. V dropped 1 base and J dropped 7; count of bases not matched to a gene: 13. The CDR3 length is 16 residues. Per the germline V gene, CDR1 is GTSNPN and CDR2 is SVGIG (reference sequence).

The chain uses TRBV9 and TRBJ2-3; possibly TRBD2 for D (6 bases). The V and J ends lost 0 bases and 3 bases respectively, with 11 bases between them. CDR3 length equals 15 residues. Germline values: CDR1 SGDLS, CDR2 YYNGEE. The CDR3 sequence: CASSVEWGGTDTQYF. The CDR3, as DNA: TGTGCCAGCAGCGTAGAGTGGGGAGGTACAGATACGCAGTATTTT.

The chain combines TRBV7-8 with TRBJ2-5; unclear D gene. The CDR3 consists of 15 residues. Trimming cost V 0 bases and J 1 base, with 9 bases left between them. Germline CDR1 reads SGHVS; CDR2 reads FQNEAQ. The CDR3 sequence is CASSLARKGQETQYF. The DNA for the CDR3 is TGTGCCAGCAGCTTAGCGAGAAAGGGCCAAGAGACCCAGTACTTC.

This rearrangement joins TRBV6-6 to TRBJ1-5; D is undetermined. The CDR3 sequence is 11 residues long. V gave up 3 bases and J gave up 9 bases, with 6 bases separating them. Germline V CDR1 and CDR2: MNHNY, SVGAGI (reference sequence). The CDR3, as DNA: TGTGCCAGCAGTTATGCGGGGCCCCAGCATTTT. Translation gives CASSYAGPQHF.

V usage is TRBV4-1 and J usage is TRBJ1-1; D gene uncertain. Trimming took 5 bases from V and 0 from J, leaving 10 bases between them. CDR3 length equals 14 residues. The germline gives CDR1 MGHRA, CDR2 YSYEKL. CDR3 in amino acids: CASSMRAVNTEAFF. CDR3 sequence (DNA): TGCGCCAGCAGCATGCGGGCGGTGAACACTGAAGCTTTCTTT.

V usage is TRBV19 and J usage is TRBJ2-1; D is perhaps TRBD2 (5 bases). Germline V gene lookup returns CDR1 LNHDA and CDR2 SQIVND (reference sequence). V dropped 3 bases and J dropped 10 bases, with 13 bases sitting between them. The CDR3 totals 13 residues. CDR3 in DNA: TGTGCCAGTAGTATTAACCGGGGTGAAGAGCAGTTCTTC. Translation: CASSINRGEEQFF.

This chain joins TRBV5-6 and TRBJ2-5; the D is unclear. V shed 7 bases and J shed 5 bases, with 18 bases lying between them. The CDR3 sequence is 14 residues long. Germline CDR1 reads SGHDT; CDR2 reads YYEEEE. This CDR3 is CASLFGLLGETQYF. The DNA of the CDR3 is TGTGCCAGCTTATTTGGGCTACTGGGGGAGACCCAGTACTTC.

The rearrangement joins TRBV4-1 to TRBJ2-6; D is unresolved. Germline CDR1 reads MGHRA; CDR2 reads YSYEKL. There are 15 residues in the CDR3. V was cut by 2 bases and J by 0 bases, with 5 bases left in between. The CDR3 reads CASSQLSSGANVLTF. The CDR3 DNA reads TGCGCCAGCAGCCAATTAAGCTCTGGGGCCAACGTCCTGACTTTC.

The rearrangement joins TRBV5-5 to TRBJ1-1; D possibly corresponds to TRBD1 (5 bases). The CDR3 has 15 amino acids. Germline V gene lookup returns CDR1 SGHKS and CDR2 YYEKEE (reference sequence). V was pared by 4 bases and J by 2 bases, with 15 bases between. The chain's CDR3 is CASSLTGTANTEAFF. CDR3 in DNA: TGTGCCAGCAGCCTGACCGGGACGGCAAACACTGAAGCTTTCTTT. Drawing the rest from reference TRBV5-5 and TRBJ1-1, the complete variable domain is DAGVTQSPTHLIKTRGQQVTLRCSPISGHKSVSWYQQVLGQGPQFIFQYYEKEERGRGNFPDRFSARQFPNYSSELNVNALLLGDSALYLCASSLTGTANTEAFFGQGTRLTVV.

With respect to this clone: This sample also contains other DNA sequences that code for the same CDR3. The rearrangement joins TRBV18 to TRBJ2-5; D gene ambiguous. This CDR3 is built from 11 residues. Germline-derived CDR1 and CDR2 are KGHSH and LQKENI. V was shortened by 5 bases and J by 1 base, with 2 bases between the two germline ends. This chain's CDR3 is CASSSQETQYF. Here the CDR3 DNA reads TGTGCCAGCTCATCCCAAGAGACCCAGTACTTC.

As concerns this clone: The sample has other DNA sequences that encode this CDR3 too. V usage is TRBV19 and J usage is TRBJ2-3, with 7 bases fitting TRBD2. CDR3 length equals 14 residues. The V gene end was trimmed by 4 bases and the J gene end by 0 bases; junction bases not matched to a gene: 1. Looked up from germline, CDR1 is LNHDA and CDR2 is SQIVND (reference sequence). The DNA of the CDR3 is TGTGCCAGTAGTAGCGGGGGTAGCACAGATACGCAGTATTTT. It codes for CASSSGGSTDTQYF.

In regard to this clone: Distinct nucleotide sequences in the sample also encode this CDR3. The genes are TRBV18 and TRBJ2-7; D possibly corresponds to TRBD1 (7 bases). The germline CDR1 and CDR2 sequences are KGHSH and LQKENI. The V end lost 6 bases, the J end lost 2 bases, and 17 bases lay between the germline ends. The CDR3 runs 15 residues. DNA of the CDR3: TGTGCCAGCTCCCCTTCAGGGGGAGGTACCTACGAGCAGTACTTC. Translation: CASSPSGGGTYEQYF.

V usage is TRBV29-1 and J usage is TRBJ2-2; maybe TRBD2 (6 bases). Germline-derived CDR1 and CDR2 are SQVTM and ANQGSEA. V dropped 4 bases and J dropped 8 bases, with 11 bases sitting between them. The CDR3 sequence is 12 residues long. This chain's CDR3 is CSVGGTPGELFF. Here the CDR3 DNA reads TGCAGCGTTGGCGGGACCCCGGGGGAGCTGTTTTTT.

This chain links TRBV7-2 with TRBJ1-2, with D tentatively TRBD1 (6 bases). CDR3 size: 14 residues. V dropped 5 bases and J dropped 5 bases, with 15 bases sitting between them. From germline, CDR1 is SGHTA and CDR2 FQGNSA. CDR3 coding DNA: TGTGCCAGCAGCCCGGCCCAGGGGACGTATGGCTACACCTTC. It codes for CASSPAQGTYGYTF. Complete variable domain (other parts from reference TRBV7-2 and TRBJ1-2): GAGVSQSPSNKVTEKGKDVELRCDPISGHTALYWYRQSLGQGLEFLIYFQGNSAPDKSGLPSDRFSAERTGGSVSTLTIQRTQQEDSAVYLCASSPAQGTYGYTFGSGTRLTVV.

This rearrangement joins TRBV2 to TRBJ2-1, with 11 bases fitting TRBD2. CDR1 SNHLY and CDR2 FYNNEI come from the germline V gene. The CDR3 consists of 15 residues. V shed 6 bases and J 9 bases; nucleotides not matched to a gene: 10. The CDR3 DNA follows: TGTGCCAGCAGCCCACTAGCGGGAGTTATAAGTGAGCAGTTCTTC. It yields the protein CASSPLAGVISEQFF.

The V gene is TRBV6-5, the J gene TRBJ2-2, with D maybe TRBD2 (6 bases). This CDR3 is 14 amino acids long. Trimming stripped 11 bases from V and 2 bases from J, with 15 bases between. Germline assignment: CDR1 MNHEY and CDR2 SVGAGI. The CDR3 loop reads CAGGRKPNTGELFF. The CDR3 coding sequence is TGTGCCGGGGGGAGGAAACCTAACACCGGGGAGCTGTTTTTT.

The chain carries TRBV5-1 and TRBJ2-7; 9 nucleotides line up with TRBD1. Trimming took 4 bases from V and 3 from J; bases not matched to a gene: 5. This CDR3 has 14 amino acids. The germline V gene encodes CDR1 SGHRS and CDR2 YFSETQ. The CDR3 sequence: CASSTGGADYEQYF. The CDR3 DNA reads TGCGCCAGCAGCACAGGGGGCGCTGACTACGAGCAGTACTTC. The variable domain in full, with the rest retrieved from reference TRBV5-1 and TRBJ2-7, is KAGVTQTPRYLIKTRGQQVTLSCSPISGHRSVSWYQQTPGQGLQFLFEYFSETQRNKGNFPGRFSGRQFSNSRSEMNVSTLELGDSALYLCASSTGGADYEQYFGPGTRLTVT.

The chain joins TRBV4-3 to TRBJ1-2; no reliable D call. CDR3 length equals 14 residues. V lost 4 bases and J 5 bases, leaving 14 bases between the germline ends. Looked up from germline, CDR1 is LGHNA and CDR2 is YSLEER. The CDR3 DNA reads TGCGCCAGCAGCCCCGATTGGACGGATTATGGCTACACCTTC. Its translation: CASSPDWTDYGYTF.

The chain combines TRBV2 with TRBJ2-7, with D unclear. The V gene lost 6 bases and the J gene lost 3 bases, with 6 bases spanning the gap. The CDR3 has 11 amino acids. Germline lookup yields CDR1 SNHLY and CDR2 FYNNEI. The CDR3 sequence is CASRDLYEQYF. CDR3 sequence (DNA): TGTGCCAGCAGGGACCTCTACGAGCAGTACTTC.

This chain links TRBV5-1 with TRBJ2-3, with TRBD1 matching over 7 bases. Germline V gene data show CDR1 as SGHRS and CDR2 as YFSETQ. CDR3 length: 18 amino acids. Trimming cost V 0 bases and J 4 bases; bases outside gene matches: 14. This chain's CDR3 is CASSLVRGAGGRADTQYF. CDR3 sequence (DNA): TGCGCCAGCAGCTTGGTTCGTGGGGCAGGGGGTCGTGCAGATACGCAGTATTTT.

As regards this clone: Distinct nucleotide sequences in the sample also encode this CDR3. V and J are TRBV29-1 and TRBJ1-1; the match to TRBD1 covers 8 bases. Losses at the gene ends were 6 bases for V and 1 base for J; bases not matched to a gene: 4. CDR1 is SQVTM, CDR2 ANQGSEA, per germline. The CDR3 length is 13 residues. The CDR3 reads CSVDRGRNTEAFF. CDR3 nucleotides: TGCAGCGTAGACAGGGGACGGAACACTGAAGCTTTCTTT.